This TCR beta chain was profiled in a study of Graves' ophthalmopathy and Graves' hyperthyroidism. The table lists this clonotype with many counts. No antigen is known for it. Germline V gene sequence: CDR1 MNHEY, CDR2 SMNVEV (reference sequence). The CDR3 runs to 12 residues. The V gene lost 5 bases and the J gene lost 6 bases, with 11 bases spanning the gap. Each donor who had ophthalmopathy showed moderate-to-severe activity, a CAS of ≥3, a NOSPECS of ≥4, and a duration under 3 months. Clinical symptoms and serum thyroxine were used for diagnosis; TRAb, thyroid ultrasound and orbital computed tomography were also relied on. Amplifying from RNA transcripts, the study obtained TCR beta CDR3 regions. The first-round RT-PCR employed HTBI primers together with the Qiagen OneStep RT-PCR kit. A multiplex PCR was then performed as the second round. TCRdb re-derived calls from the multiplex PCR reads in MiXCR, one entry per CDR3 protein. The sample records around 170,000 distinct CDR3 sequences, 37% being singletons.

Study-wide results and limits: A roughly 81% specificity and around 89% sensitivity were achieved by a 13-signature model that separated ophthalmopathy from stable hyperthyroidism.

The clonotype comes from a woman in her thirties or forties with Graves' ophthalmopathy. The chain combines TRBV27 with TRBJ2-7; a weak D match, TRBD1 (5 bases). The specimen sequenced was peripheral blood. This CDR3 is CASSPTVFEQYF. CDR3 coding DNA: TGTGCCAGCAGTCCGACAGTTTTCGAGCAGTACTTC.